One and the same sample provided the 4 T cell receptor beta chains below, sequenced in a study of CD8+ T cells in alopecia areata. Extracted from the samples, RNA was reverse transcribed into cDNA to serve as the sequencing template. Sequencing was performed with immunoSEQ multiplex PCR; in TCRdb, only in-frame clones are kept and a portion is missing. The sample carries 95,000 to 100,000 clones, roughly three fifths recorded once. This sample's treatment: oral pan-JAK inhibitor, 5-10 mg twice daily. The source was CD8+ T cells sorted from blood, collected at week 4, from a patient treated with tofacitinib. Receptors were obtained from a human donor with alopecia areata.

This clone has only a few counts. The chain employs TRBV29-1 and TRBJ2-3; 7 bases line up with TRBD1. This CDR3 is 16 amino acids long. V gave up 4 bases and J gave up 0 bases; unmatched junction bases: 10. CDR1 is SQVTM and CDR2 is ANQGSEA in the germline V gene. Here the CDR3 reads CSVARDSKDSTDTQYF. CDR3 nucleotides: TGCAGCGTTGCCCGGGACAGCAAAGACAGCACAGATACGCAGTATTTT.

This sequence joins TRBV6-5 and TRBJ2-5, with D perhaps TRBD1 or TRBD2 (5 bases each). Germline-derived CDR1 and CDR2 are MNHEY and SVGAGI. CDR3 length equals 15 residues. V lost 4 bases and J lost 4, with 16 bases in between. Here the CDR3 DNA reads TGTGCCAGCAGTTGGGGTGCCGGGGCGGGAGAGACCCAGTACTTC. Its protein product is CASSWGAGAGETQYF.

This rearrangement joins TRBV5-6 to TRBJ2-7; D is uncertain. Germline-derived CDR1 and CDR2 are SGHDT and YYEEEE. This CDR3 region has 11 residues. Trimming left V 3 bases short and J 7 bases short, with 8 bases between. The CDR3 nucleotides are TGTGCCAGCAGCTCCACCCTGGAGCAGTACTTC. The encoded protein is CASSSTLEQYF.

This clone was seen a handful of times. This chain joins TRBV29-1 and TRBJ1-3, with 7 positions matching TRBD1. The V segment lost 2 bases and the J segment 0 bases; nucleotides outside the gene matches: 4. The CDR3 contains 15 residues. The germline CDR1 and CDR2 sequences are SQVTM and ANQGSEA. The DNA for the CDR3 is TGCAGCGTTGAAACGACAGGGACCTCTGGAAACACCATATATTTT. It encodes CSVETTGTSGNTIYF.